Sequencing of this T cell receptor beta chain was carried out in a study of blood T cell repertoires in COVID-19. Study at large: Acute and convalescent COVID-19 specimens originated in the United States, Italy and Spain. T cells, B-cell-depleted T cells, or PBMCs supplied cDNA or gDNA.

This table comes from immunoSEQ multiplex PCR, and its TCRdb copy is limited to in-frame clones, with some not included. This sample has fewer than 85,000 clones, with approximately 90% found just once. This receptor was obtained from a man aged 55-75 years with acute or convalescent COVID-19. The sample taken for sequencing was peripheral blood.

CDR3 coding DNA: TGTGCCAGCAGTTACTGGGGGGGAGACACTGAAGCTTTCTTT. Translating it yields CASSYWGGDTEAFF. The chain combines TRBV6-5 with TRBJ1-1; possible D gene TRBD1, 5 bases. Germline V CDR1 and CDR2: MNHEY, SVGAGI. The CDR3 has 14 amino acids. Between the trimmed V and J ends, which lost 1 base and 3 bases, there was a span of 9 bases.